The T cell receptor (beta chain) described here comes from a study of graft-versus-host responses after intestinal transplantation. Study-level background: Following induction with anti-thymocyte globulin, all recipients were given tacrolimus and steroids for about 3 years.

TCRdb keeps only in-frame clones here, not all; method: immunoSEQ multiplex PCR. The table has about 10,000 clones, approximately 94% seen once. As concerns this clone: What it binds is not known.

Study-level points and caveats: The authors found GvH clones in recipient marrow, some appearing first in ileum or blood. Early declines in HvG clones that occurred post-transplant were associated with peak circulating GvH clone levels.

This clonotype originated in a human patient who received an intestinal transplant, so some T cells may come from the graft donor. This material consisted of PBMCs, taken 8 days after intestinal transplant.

CDR3 residues: CAWSQGLGGIGYTF. The CDR3, as DNA: TGTGCCTGGAGCCAGGGTTTAGGTGGGATTGGCTACACCTTC. V usage is TRBV30 and J usage is TRBJ1-2; possible D gene TRBD1, 5 bases. The CDR3 is 14 amino acids. Trimming shortened V by 3 bases and J by 7 bases, and 18 bases separated the two germline ends. CDR1 is GTSNPN and CDR2 is SVGIG in the germline V gene (reference sequence).